This T cell receptor beta chain stems from a study of radiation and T cells in renal cell carcinoma (TCRdb year 2020). Regarding the research as a whole: A total of approximately 53 samples underwent TCR beta sequencing, made up of roughly 26 tumors and around 27 peripheral blood samples. The last blood draw occurred 4 weeks after radiation, at the same time as nephrectomy. In the approximately 53 samples combined, some 4,100,000 unique CDR3 nucleotide sequences were found, encoding roughly 2,500,000 unique CDR3 amino acid sequences. Results the study describes overall, beyond this receptor: Blood repertoire dynamics were not followed beyond 4 weeks after treatment. In blood, the top tumor clonotypes increased between baseline and 2 weeks post-radiation and then shrank by 4 weeks, which suggests that tumor-resident clones expanded only transiently. No pretreatment tumor biopsies were available, so the baseline intratumoral presence of clonotypes could not be determined. Because the trial had a single-armed design, the trial could not examine how radiation dose or scheduling affected the TCR repertoire.

Following the manufacturer's recommendations, the immunoSEQ kit was used to generate TCR beta libraries from genomic DNA. To prepare libraries, a first multiplex PCR with proprietary primers was run, followed by a second PCR that added unique barcodes, and a bead cleanup was done after each round. Each sample batch included a kit-provided positive control reaction and a negative control reaction. The final libraries were assessed on an Agilent 4200 TapeStation D1000 ScreenTape, pooled by volume, and quantified by qPCR. Sequencing was performed on an Illumina NextSeq500 with a MidOutput 150-cycle cartridge, and 156 Read1 and 15 Index1 cycles were run with kit custom primers. The pooled library was loaded at roughly 0.92 pM with an approximately 20% PhiX control spike-in. The paper's data handling went like this. Vendor-processed data were analyzed in R, with a clonotype defined as all T cells sharing the same CDR3 nucleotide sequence. In the clone abundance analyses, frequencies in each sample were normalized to that sample's 10,000 most abundant clones. Public T cell clones, averaging fewer than five per sample, were removed before analysis. Tumor-enriched and baseline blood-enriched clonotypes were defined by at least a 32-fold difference in abundance between compartments. A beta-binomial differential abundance model was used to identify clonotypes that expanded or contracted between blood time points. The Baroni-Urbani and Buser coefficient was used to measure tumor-blood repertoire similarity, and groups were compared with two-tailed Wilcoxon tests in R. TCRdb carries this immuneACCESS record with in-frame sequences only. Its versions omit some clonotypes, under half of them owing to an unresolved V gene in the studies checked, with the rest unexplained. The D gene and trimming were derived from the DNA, and the V and J assignments and clone size from that table. The sample data list about 150,000 clones, and around nine tenths of these were observed just once. The ten largest clones add up to 15% to 20% of the sample.

A remark on this clone: The specificity of this receptor is unknown. No base qualities exist here, and no much larger clone lies one base off it.

According to the germline V gene (reference sequence), CDR1 reads PRHDT and CDR2 reads FYEKMQ. V and J are truncated by 0 bases and 7 bases respectively, leaving an intervening sequence of 9 bases. From the cysteine up to the phenylalanine, the CDR3 has a length of 14 residues. Of the read, only the CDR3 DNA is kept; its 42 bases are in frame from base 1. The sample's time point, from its label and the paper: blood 4 weeks post-SBRT, at nephrectomy. What the treatment or condition label conveys for this sample: 15 Gy SBRT to primary tumor, nephrectomy 4 weeks later. The samples were drawn from a clinical trial, where primary renal cell carcinomas were treated with 15 Gy of stereotactic body radiation therapy and then removed by nephrectomy 4 weeks afterward. Serial peripheral blood from radiation-treated patients was sampled at baseline, 2 weeks and 4 weeks after SBRT to track tumor-enriched clonotypes. Every patient had renal cell carcinoma of clear cell pathology. The QIAamp DNA Blood Mini Kit (Qiagen) was used to prepare genomic DNA for TCR sequencing. Only samples passing all quality control checks were included in the analyses.

The chain was built from TRBV13 and TRBJ1-4; the D gene cannot be resolved reliably. The receptor comes from a woman in her fifties or sixties with renal cell carcinoma. This specimen consisted of blood, obtained from a patient whose treatment included radiotherapy and nephrectomy. The CDR3 region has the sequence CASSLGSYTEKLFF. The DNA reads as follows: TGTGCCAGCAGCTTAGGCAGCTATACTGAAAAACTGTTTTTT. Supplemented by the reference TRBV13 and TRBJ1-4 proteins around the CDR3, the complete variable domain is AAGVIQSPRHLIKEKRETATLKCYPIPRHDTVYWYQQGPGQDPQFLISFYEKMQSDKGSIPDRFSAQQFSDYHSELNMSSLELGDSALYFCASSLGSYTEKLFFGSGTQLSVL.